The source of this T cell receptor (beta chain) is a study of blood T cell repertoires in COVID-19. Study processing details: Reference gene primer amplification in the assay estimated nucleated cell counts. Using immunoSEQ multiplex PCR, the repertoire was profiled, and TCRdb retains in-frame clones only, with some absent. D and trimming were read from the DNA, whereas the V and J calls and clone size are those reported in that table. The sample lists about 87,000 clones, roughly 86% occurring once. Germline V lookup: CDR1 MRHNA, CDR2 SNTAGT. The V and J ends lost 4 bases and 6 bases respectively, with 13 bases between them. CDR3 length: 14 amino acids.

This sequence originates from a human donor with acute or convalescent COVID-19. The donor label of this sample is uncertain. Sequenced material: peripheral blood. The chain recombines TRBV6-4 with TRBJ2-1; D ambiguous. The CDR3 coding sequence is TGTGCCAGCAGTGGTTATTTCGGTGCCAATGAGCAGTTCTTC. Translated: CASSGYFGANEQFF.